A selection of T cell receptor beta chains follows, all from one sample in a study of cytomegalovirus exposure and HLA in healthy donors. Sequencing used immunoSEQ multiplex PCR; TCRdb keeps in-frame clones, though not all of them. The sample holds 50,000 or so clones, about three quarters seen once. The sequenced sample was PBMCs. All receptors derive from a female donor in good health and CMV-seronegative. Both conserved end residues are part of each CDR3. D genes are given only for firm matches. Clone size is shown for a subset of rows, as once, few, many or a class of expanded clone.

size: NA; V: TRBV5-1; J: TRBJ2-1; D: NA; CDR3: CASTLILGNEQFF; DNA: TGCGCCAGCACCCTTATACTCGGTAATGAGCAGTTCTTC
size: NA; V: TRBV9; J: TRBJ1-3; D: TRBD1; CDR3: CASSTRGSGNTIYF; DNA: TGTGCCAGCAGCACCAGGGGGAGCGGAAACACCATATATTTT
size: NA; V: TRBV9; J: TRBJ2-7; D: TRBD1; CDR3: CASNSRDSPYEQYF; DNA: TGTGCCAGCAACTCACGGGACAGCCCCTACGAGCAGTACTTC
size: NA; V: TRBV28; J: TRBJ2-5; D: NA; CDR3: CASTSRGGTQYF; DNA: TGTGCCAGCACCTCCCGGGGAGGGACCCAGTACTTC
size: once; V: TRBV9; J: TRBJ1-1; D: TRBD1; CDR3: CASSAETGATEAFF; DNA: TGTGCCAGCAGCGCGGAGACAGGGGCCACTGAAGCTTTCTTT
size: few; V: TRBV6-4; J: TRBJ1-6; D: NA; CDR3: CASSDSPGNSPLHF; DNA: TGTGCCAGCAGTGACTCACCGGGGAACTCACCCCTCCACTTT
size: NA; V: TRBV27; J: TRBJ2-7; D: TRBD1; CDR3: CASSSDRAWSYEQYF; DNA: TGTGCCAGCAGTTCGGACAGGGCTTGGTCCTACGAGCAGTACTTC
size: NA; V: TRBV6-6; J: TRBJ1-1; D: NA; CDR3: CASSYETVTEAFF; DNA: TGTGCCAGCAGTTACGAGACAGTGACTGAAGCTTTCTTT
size: NA; V: TRBV4-2; J: TRBJ2-7; D: TRBD1; CDR3: CASSQGDRQGSYEQYF; DNA: TGTGCCAGCAGCCAAGGCGACCGACAGGGCTCCTACGAGCAGTACTTC
size: few; V: TRBV5-4; J: TRBJ1-5; D: NA; CDR3: CASSLDGTRNQPQHF; DNA: TGTGCCAGCAGCTTGGATGGGACACGCAATCAGCCCCAGCATTTT
size: NA; V: TRBV9; J: TRBJ2-7; D: NA; CDR3: CASSVLDRPLPGYEETEQYF; DNA: TGTGCCAGCAGCGTTTTAGACAGACCTCTACCCGGCTATGAAGAGACCGAGCAGTACTTC
size: NA; V: TRBV27; J: TRBJ2-1; D: TRBD2; CDR3: CASSPRTSGITTGYNEQFF; DNA: TGTGCCAGCTCCCCAAGGACTAGCGGGATAACCACGGGGTACAATGAGCAGTTCTTC
size: NA; V: TRBV6-6; J: TRBJ1-2; D: NA; CDR3: CASSRTASNYGYTF; DNA: TGTGCCAGCAGCCGGACAGCCTCGAACTATGGCTACACCTTC
size: NA; V: TRBV6-7; J: TRBJ2-2; D: NA; CDR3: CARRDSTGELFF; DNA: TGTGCCAGGAGGGACTCCACCGGGGAGCTGTTTTTT
size: NA; V: TRBV2; J: TRBJ2-3; D: NA; CDR3: CASSEALGPRTQYF; DNA: TGTGCCAGCAGTGAGGCACTAGGCCCCAGAACGCAGTATTTT
size: NA; V: TRBV11-2; J: TRBJ1-1; D: NA; CDR3: CASRQEMNTEAFF; DNA: TGTGCCAGCCGACAGGAGATGAACACTGAAGCTTTCTTT
size: NA; V: TRBV11-2; J: TRBJ1-2; D: TRBD1; CDR3: CASSLGLRGYGYTF; DNA: TGTGCCAGCAGCTTAGGCCTCAGGGGGTACGGCTACACCTTC
size: once; V: TRBV9; J: TRBJ2-7; D: NA; CDR3: CASSRDLKTYEQYF; DNA: TGTGCCAGCTCGCGGGACTTGAAGACCTACGAGCAGTACTTC
size: NA; V: TRBV19; J: TRBJ2-5; D: NA; CDR3: CASSITSQETQYF; DNA: TGTGCCAGTAGTATAACGAGCCAAGAGACCCAGTACTTC
size: NA; V: TRBV4-2; J: TRBJ2-5; D: NA; CDR3: CASSQELQAWETQYF; DNA: TGTGCCAGCAGCCAAGAGCTTCAGGCGTGGGAGACCCAGTACTTC
size: NA; V: TRBV7-9; J: TRBJ1-1; D: NA; CDR3: CASSPLRGGNTEAFF; DNA: TGTGCCAGCAGCCCTTTACGGGGGGGGAACACTGAAGCTTTCTTT
size: NA; V: TRBV9; J: TRBJ2-3; D: NA; CDR3: CASSEYTDTQYF; DNA: TGTGCCAGCAGCGAATACACAGATACGCAGTATTTT
size: NA; V: TRBV14; J: TRBJ2-1; D: TRBD1; CDR3: CASSQGQEHYNEQFF; DNA: TGTGCCAGCAGCCAGGGACAGGAGCATTACAATGAGCAGTTCTTC
size: NA; V: TRBV28; J: TRBJ1-6; D: TRBD1; CDR3: CATEQGGNSPLHF; DNA: TGTGCCACCGAACAGGGGGGGAATTCACCCCTCCACTTT
size: once; V: TRBV2; J: TRBJ2-5; D: TRBD1; CDR3: CASSDDRGQETQYF; DNA: TGTGCCAGCAGTGATGACAGGGGGCAAGAGACCCAGTACTTC
size: NA; V: TRBV9; J: TRBJ2-5; D: NA; CDR3: CASSVGSRWSETQYF; DNA: TGTGCCAGCAGCGTAGGGTCACGGTGGTCGGAGACCCAGTACTTC
size: NA; V: TRBV6-5; J: TRBJ2-5; D: NA; CDR3: CAGSYAGSGTQYF; DNA: TGTGCCGGCAGTTACGCGGGGTCCGGGACCCAGTACTTC
size: NA; V: TRBV4-3; J: TRBJ2-5; D: TRBD1; CDR3: CASSQGDRGGEEQYF; DNA: TGCGCCAGCAGCCAAGGTGACAGGGGGGGGGAGGAGCAGTACTTC